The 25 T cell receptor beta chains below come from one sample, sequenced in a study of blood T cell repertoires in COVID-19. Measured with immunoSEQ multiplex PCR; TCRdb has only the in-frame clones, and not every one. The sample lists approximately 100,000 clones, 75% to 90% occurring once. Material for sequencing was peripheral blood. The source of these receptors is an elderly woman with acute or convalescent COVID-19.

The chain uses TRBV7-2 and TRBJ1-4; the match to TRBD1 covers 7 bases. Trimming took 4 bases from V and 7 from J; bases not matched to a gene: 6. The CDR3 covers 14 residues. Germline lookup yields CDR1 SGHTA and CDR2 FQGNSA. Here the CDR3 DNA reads TGTGCCAGCAGCTCAAGGGGGCTGAGTGAAAAACTGTTTTTT. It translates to CASSSRGLSEKLFF.

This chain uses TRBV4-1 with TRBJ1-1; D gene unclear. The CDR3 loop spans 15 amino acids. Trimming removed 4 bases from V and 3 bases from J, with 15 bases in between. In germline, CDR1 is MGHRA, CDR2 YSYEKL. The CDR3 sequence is CASSPTPGRDTEAFF. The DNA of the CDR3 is TGCGCCAGCAGCCCGACCCCGGGGAGGGACACTGAAGCTTTCTTT.

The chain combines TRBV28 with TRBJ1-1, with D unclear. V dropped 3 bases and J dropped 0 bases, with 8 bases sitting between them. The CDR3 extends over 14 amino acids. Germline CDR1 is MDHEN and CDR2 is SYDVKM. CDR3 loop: CASSLGSMNTEAFF. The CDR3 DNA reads TGTGCCAGCAGTTTGGGCAGTATGAACACTGAAGCTTTCTTT.

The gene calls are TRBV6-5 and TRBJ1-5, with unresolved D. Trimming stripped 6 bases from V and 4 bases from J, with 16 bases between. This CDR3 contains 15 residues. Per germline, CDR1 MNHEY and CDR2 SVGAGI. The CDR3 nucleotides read TGTGCCAGCAGGCCATTAACAACCCAAAATCAGCCCCAGCATTTT. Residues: CASRPLTTQNQPQHF.

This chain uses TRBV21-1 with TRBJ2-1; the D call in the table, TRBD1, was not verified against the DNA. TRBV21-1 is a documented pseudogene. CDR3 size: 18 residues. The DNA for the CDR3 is TGTGCCAGCAGCAAAGTGGACGGGACAAGTGGATCCTACAATGAGCAGTTCTTC. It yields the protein CASSKVDGTSGSYNEQFF.

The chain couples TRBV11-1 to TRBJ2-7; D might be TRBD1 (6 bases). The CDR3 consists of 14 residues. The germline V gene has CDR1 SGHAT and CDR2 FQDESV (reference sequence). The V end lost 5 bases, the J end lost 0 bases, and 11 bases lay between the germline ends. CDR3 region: CASSEEDSSYEQYF. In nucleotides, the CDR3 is TGTGCCAGCAGCGAGGAGGACAGCTCCTACGAGCAGTACTTC. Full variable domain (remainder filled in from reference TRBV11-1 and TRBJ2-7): EAEVAQSPRYKITEKSQAVAFWCDPISGHATLYWYRQILGQGPELLVQFQDESVVDDSQLPKDRFSAERLKGVDSTLKIQPAELGDSAMYLCASSEEDSSYEQYFGPGTRLTVT.

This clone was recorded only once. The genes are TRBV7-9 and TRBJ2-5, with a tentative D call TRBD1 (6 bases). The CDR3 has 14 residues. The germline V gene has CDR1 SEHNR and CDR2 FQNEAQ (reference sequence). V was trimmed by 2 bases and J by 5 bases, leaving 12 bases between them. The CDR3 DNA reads TGTGCCAGCAGCTTAAACAGGGCACGGGAGACCCAGTACTTC. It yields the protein CASSLNRARETQYF. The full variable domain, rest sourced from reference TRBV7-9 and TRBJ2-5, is DTGVSQNPRHKITKRGQNVTFRCDPISEHNRLYWYRQTLGQGPEFLTYFQNEAQLEKSRLLSDRFSAERPKGSFSTLEIQRTEQGDSAMYLCASSLNRARETQYFGPGTRLLVL.

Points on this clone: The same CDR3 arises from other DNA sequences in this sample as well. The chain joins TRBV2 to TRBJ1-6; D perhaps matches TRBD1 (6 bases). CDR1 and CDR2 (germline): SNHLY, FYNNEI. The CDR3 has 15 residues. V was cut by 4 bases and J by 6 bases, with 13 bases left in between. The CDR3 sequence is CASSGGGVFNSPLHF. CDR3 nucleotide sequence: TGTGCCAGCAGTGGAGGGGGGGTGTTTAATTCACCCCTCCACTTT.

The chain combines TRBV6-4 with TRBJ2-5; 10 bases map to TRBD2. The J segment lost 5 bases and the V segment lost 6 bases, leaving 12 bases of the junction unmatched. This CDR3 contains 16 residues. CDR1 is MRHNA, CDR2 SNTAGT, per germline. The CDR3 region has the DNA TGTGCCAGCAGGACAAGCGGGGGGGCCGGAGAGGAGACCCAGTACTTC. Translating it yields CASRTSGGAGEETQYF.

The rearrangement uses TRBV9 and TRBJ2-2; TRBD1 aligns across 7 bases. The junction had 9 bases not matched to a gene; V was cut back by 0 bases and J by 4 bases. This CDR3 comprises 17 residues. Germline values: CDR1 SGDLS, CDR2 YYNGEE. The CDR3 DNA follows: TGTGCCAGCAGCGTAGCTCCGCTGGGACAGCTCACCGGGGAGCTGTTTTTT. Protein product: CASSVAPLGQLTGELFF.

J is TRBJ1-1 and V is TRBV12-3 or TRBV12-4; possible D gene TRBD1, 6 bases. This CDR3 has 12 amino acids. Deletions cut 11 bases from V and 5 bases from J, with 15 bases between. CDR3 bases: TGTGCCGCGGGGGGCGTTGGAACTGAAGCTTTCTTT. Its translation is CAAGGVGTEAFF.

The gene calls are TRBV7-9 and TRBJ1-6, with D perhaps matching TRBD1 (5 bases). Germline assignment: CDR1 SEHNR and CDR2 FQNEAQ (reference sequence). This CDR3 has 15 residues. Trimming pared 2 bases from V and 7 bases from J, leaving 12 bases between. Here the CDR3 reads CASSLLEGQNSPLHF. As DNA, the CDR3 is TGTGCCAGCAGCTTACTGGAAGGACAAAATTCACCCCTCCACTTT.

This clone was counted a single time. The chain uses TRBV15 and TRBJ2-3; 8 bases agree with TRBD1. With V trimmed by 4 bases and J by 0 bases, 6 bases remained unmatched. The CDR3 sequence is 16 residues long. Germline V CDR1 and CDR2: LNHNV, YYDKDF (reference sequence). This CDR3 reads CATSIVRGLSTDTQYF. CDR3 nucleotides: TGTGCCACCAGCATAGTCAGGGGGCTAAGCACAGATACGCAGTATTTT.

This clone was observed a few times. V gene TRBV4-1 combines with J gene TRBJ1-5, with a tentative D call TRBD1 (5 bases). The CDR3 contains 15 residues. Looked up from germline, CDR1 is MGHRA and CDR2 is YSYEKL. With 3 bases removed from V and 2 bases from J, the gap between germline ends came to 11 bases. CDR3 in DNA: TGCGCCAGCAGCCAGACCGTACAGGGCAATCAGCCCCAGCATTTT. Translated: CASSQTVQGNQPQHF.

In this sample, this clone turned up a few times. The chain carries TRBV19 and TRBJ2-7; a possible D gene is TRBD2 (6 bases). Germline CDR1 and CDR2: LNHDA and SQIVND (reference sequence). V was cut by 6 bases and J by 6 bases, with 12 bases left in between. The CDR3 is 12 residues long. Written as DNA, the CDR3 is TGTGCCAGTAGCCCGACTAGGAGCGAGCAGTACTTC. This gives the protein CASSPTRSEQYF.

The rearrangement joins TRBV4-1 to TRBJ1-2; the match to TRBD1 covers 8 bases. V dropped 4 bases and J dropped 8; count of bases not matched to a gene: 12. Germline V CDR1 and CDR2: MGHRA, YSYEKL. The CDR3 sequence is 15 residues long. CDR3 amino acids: CASSPRDRPPGGYTF. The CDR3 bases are TGCGCCAGCAGCCCCCGGGACAGGCCCCCCGGAGGCTACACCTTC.

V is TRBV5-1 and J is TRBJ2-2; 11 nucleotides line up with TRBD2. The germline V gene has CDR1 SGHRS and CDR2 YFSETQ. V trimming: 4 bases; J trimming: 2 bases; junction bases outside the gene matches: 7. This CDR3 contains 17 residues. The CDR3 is CASSPLAGGTNTGELFF. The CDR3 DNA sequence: TGCGCCAGCAGCCCGCTAGCGGGGGGAACCAACACCGGGGAGCTGTTTTTT.

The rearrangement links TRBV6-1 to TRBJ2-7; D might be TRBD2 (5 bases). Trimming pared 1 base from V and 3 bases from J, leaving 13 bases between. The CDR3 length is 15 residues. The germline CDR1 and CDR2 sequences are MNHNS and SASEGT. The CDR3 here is CASSEGTAADYEQYF. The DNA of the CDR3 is TGTGCCAGCAGTGAAGGGACGGCAGCGGACTACGAGCAGTACTTC.

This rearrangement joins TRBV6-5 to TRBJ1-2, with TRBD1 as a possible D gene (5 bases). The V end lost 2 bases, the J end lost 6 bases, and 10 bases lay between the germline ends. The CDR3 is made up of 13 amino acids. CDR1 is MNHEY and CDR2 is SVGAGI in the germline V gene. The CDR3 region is CASSYVAGNGYTF. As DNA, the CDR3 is TGTGCCAGCAGTTACGTGGCAGGGAATGGCTACACCTTC.

CDR3 region: CASTRRGRGAEGYTF. The CDR3 DNA reads TGTGCCAGCACCCGCCGAGGGAGGGGTGCGGAAGGCTACACCTTC. This chain joins TRBV5-6 and TRBJ1-2; TRBD1 might be the D (5 bases). CDR1 and CDR2 (germline): SGHDT, YYEEEE. V was clipped by 6 bases and J by 8 bases, with 23 bases between them. The CDR3 consists of 15 residues.

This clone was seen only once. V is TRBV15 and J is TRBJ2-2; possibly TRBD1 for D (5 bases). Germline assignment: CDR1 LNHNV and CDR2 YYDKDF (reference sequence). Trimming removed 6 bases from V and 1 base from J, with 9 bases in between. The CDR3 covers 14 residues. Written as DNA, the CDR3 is TGTGCCACCAGGACAGTGGGGAACACCGGGGAGCTGTTTTTT. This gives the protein CATRTVGNTGELFF.

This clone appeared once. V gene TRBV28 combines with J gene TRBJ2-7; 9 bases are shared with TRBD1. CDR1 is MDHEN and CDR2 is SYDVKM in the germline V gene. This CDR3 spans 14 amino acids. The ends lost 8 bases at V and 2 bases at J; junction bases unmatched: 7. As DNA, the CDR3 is TGTGCCAGCGGGGGACAGGGTAGTGCCTACGAGCAGTACTTC. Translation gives CASGGQGSAYEQYF.

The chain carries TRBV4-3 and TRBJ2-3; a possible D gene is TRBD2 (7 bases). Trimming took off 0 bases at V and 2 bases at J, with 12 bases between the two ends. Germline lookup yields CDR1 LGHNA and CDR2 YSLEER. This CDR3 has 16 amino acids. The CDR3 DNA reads TGCGCCAGCAGCCAAGACAGGGGAGGGAACACAGATACGCAGTATTTT. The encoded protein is CASSQDRGGNTDTQYF.

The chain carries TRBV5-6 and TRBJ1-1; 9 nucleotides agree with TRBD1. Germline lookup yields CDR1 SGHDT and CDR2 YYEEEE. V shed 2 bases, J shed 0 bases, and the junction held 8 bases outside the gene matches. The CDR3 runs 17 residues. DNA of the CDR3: TGTGCCAGCAGCTTTACAGCACAGGGGGCAGTGAACACTGAAGCTTTCTTT. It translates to CASSFTAQGAVNTEAFF.

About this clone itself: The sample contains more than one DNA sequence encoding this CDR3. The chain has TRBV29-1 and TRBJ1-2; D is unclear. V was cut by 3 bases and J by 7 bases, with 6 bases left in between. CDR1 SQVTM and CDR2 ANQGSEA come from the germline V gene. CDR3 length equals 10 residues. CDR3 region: CSVDRGGYTF. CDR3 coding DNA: TGCAGCGTTGACCGAGGTGGCTACACCTTC.